Here is one TCR beta chain with its context. Sequencing used immunoSEQ multiplex PCR; TCRdb keeps in-frame clones, though not all of them. The data show 150,000 to 200,000 clones, roughly nine tenths seen once. This record belongs to a study of blood T cell repertoires in COVID-19. The wider study: Sample material is recorded as cDNA or gDNA derived from T cells, B-cell-depleted T cells, or PBMCs.

The CDR3 runs 12 residues. Trimming removed 3 bases at V and 7 bases at J, with 9 bases between. The sequencing input was peripheral blood. The origin of this receptor is a man aged 70-80 years with active or convalescent COVID-19. This sequence joins TRBV12-3 or TRBV12-4 and TRBJ1-2, with D possibly TRBD1 on 5 matching bases. CDR3 nucleotide sequence: TGTGCCAGCAGTTTTGGAGGGGTTGGCTACACCTTC. This sequence encodes CASSFGGVGYTF.